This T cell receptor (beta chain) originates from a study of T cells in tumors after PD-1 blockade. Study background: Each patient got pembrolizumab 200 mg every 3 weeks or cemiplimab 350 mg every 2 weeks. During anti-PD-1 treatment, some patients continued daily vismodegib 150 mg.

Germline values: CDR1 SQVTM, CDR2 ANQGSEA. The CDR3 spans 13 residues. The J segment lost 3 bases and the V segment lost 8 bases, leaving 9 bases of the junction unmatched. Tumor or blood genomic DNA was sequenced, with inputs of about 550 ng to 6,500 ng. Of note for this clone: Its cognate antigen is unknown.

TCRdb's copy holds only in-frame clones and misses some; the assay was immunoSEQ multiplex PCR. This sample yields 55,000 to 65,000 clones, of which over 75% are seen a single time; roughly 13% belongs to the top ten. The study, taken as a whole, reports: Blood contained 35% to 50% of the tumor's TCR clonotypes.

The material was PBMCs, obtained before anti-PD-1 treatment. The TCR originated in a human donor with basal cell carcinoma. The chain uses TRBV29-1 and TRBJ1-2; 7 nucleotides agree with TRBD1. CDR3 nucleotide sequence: TGCAGCTTCTCGACAGGGAATGACTATGGCTACACCTTC. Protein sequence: CSFSTGNDYGYTF.